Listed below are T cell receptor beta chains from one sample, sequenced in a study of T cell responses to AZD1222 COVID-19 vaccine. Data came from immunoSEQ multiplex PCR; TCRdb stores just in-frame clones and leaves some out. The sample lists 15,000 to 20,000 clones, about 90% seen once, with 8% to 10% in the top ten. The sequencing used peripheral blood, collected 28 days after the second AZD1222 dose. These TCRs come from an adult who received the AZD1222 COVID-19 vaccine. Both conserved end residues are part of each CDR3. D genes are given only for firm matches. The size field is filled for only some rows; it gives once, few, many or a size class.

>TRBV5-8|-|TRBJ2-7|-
TGTGCCAGCAGGCTCACAGGCGGCTCCTACGAGCAGTACTTC
CASRLTGGSYEQYF
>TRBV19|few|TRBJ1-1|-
TGTGCCAGTAGTATACCAGGCCCCGCCACTGAAGCTTTCTTT
CASSIPGPATEAFF
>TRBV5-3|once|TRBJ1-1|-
TGTGCCAGAAGAGGGGAGAGTCCAACGACTGAAGCTTTCTTT
CARRGESPTTEAFF
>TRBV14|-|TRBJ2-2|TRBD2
TGTGCCAGCAGCCTACGCCCGGGGGGGACCGGGGAGCTGTTTTTT
CASSLRPGGTGELFF
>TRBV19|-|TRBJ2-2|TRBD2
TGTGCCAGTAGTATAGAGGTGCTAGCGGGGGCTTCGACCGGGGAGCTGTTTTTT
CASSIEVLAGASTGELFF
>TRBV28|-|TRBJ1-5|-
TGTGCCAGCAGTTTGGGCAGGGCGGAACAGCCCCAGCATTTT
CASSLGRAEQPQHF
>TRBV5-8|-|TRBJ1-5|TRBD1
TGTGCCAGCAGCCTTGGGACAGCTAGCAATCAGCCCCAGCATTTT
CASSLGTASNQPQHF
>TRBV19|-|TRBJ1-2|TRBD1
TGTGCCAGTAGTACTCGACAGGGAGATGGCTACACCTTC
CASSTRQGDGYTF
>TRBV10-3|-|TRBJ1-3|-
TGTGCCATCAAATTCGACAGCCTAACTGGAAACACCATATATTTT
CAIKFDSLTGNTIYF
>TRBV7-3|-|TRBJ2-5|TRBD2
TGTGCCAGCAGCCCGGGACTAGCGGGAGAGACCCAGTACTTC
CASSPGLAGETQYF
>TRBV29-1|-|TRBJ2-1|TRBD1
TGCAGCGTTACCGACAGGGGTGCCTACAATGAGCAGTTCTTC
CSVTDRGAYNEQFF
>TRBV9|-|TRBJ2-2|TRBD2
TGTGCCAGCAGCCCCCTGGGAGGGCCGAGCACCGGGGAGCTGTTTTTT
CASSPLGGPSTGELFF
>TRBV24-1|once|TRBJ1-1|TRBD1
TGTGCCACCAGGGGACAGGGGATGAACACTGAAGCTTTCTTT
CATRGQGMNTEAFF
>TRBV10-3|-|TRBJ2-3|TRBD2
TGTGCCATCAGCCTATCTAGCGGGGGCCCAGATACGCAGTATTTT
CAISLSSGGPDTQYF
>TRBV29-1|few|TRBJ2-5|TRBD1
TGCAGCGTGGCGGGACAGGGTTTGGCAGAGACCCAGTACTTC
CSVAGQGLAETQYF
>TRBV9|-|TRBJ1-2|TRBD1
TGTGCCAGCAGCGTAGGGACAGGGGAGAACTATGGCTACACCTTC
CASSVGTGENYGYTF
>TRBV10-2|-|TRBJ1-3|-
TGCGCCAGCAGTGATGTTCCTCCGAGTGGGAACACCATATATTTT
CASSDVPPSGNTIYF
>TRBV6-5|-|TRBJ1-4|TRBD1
TGTGCCAGCAGGAGCAGGGGGGAAAAACTGTTTTTT
CASRSRGEKLFF
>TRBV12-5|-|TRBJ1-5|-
TGTGCTAGTGGTTTGGTTGGCACAGGCCCGAAAGGGGGCAATCAGCCCCAGCATTTT
CASGLVGTGPKGGNQPQHF
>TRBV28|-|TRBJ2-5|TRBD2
TGTGCCAGCTATAGCGGGTACCAAGAGACCCAGTACTTC
CASYSGYQETQYF
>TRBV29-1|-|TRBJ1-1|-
TGCAGCGTGGGGACGGGGCGGAACACTGAAGCTTTCTTT
CSVGTGRNTEAFF
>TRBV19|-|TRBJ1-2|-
TGTGCCAGTAGTAGACAGCCCTCCTATGAAGCTGGCTACACCTTC
CASSRQPSYEAGYTF
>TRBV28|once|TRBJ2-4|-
TGTGCCAGCATCGGGCGGGTGGTCAAAAACATTCAGTACTTC
CASIGRVVKNIQYF
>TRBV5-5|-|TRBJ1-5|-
TGTGCCAGCAGCTTGAATGGAGCCATTAGCAATCAGCCCCAGCATTTT
CASSLNGAISNQPQHF
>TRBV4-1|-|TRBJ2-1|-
TGCGCCAGCAGCCGACCTACGACGGGAGACCACAATGAGCAGTTCTTC
CASSRPTTGDHNEQFF
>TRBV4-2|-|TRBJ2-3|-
TGTGCCAGCAGCCAAGATCGCAGGGGAAGTACAGATACGCAGTATTTT
CASSQDRRGSTDTQYF
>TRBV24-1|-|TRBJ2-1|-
TGTGCCACCAGTGAAGCAGCCCTGAGGTCCTACAATGAGCAGTTCTTC
CATSEAALRSYNEQFF
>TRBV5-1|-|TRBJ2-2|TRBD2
TGCGCCAGCAGCTCGACGGGACTACACAACACCGGGGAGCTGTTTTTT
CASSSTGLHNTGELFF
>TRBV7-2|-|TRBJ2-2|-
TGTGCCAGCAGCTTATCCCCCACCAGGGAGCTGTTTTTT
CASSLSPTRELFF
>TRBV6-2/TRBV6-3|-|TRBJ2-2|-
TGTGCCAGCAGTTATACCAGGACGAACACCGGGGAGCTGTTTTTT
CASSYTRTNTGELFF
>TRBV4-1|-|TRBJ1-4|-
TGCGCCAGCAGCCAAGTAGGGCGTCGGGAAAAACTGTTTTTT
CASSQVGRREKLFF
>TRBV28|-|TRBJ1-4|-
TGTGCCAGCAGCCGACCTTCGGCGGCTAATGAAAAACTGTTTTTT
CASSRPSAANEKLFF
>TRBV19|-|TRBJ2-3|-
TGTGCCAGTAGTATAGACTGGACAGATACGCAGTATTTT
CASSIDWTDTQYF
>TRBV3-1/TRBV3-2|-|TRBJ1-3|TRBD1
TGTGCCAGCAGCGAGGGGGCAGGTGGAAACACCATATATTTT
CASSEGAGGNTIYF
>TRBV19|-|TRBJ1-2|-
TGTGCCAGTAGTATGGGCAGGGGCGCCGATAACCCCGCCGGGGCGAACTATGGCTACACCTTC
CASSMGRGADNPAGANYGYTF
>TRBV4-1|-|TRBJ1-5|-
TGCGCCAGCAGCCCCGAGAGGGGATCTCAGCCCCAGCATTTT
CASSPERGSQPQHF